The T cell receptor beta chain described here comes from a study of shared clonotypes between healthy human individuals. TCRdb keeps only in-frame clones here, not all; method: immunoSEQ multiplex PCR. The sample holds about 510,000 clones; 75% to 85% are singletons and the top ten take 10% to 15%. The V and J ends lost 3 bases and 5 bases respectively, with 14 bases between them. CDR3 length: 14 amino acids. Germline V gives CDR1 SGHNT, CDR2 YYREEE (reference sequence). This clone was observed a handful of times. This clonotype was sampled from a woman aged 40-49 years in good health. Some clones in this sample may be carry-over from other donors' samples. Input material: PBMCs. The chain joins TRBV5-4 to TRBJ1-2; D might be TRBD1 (5 bases). For the CDR3, the DNA is TGTGCCAGCAGCTCCCGCAGGGATCGGTATGGCTACACCTTC. This codes for CASSSRRDRYGYTF.